This is a list of T cell receptor beta chains from one sample in a study of cytomegalovirus exposure and HLA in healthy donors. Measured with immunoSEQ multiplex PCR; TCRdb has only the in-frame clones, and not every one. Of approximately 190,000 clones listed, 70% to 80% are singletons. The sequencing sample was made of PBMCs. All receptors come from a woman under 40 in good health and CMV-seropositive. Both conserved end residues are part of each CDR3. The order of the fields is D gene, J gene, clone size, V gene, CDR3 protein, CDR3 DNA. D genes are given only for firm matches. Clone size is not always given. Where it is, it says once, few, many or a class for expanded clones.

d_call: NA; j_call: TRBJ1-2; clone_size: NA; v_call: TRBV6-5; cdr3_aa: CATRATGHGYTF; cdr3_nt: TGTGCAACGCGCGCCACAGGCCATGGCTACACCTTC
d_call: NA; j_call: TRBJ1-2; clone_size: NA; v_call: TRBV10-3; cdr3_aa: CATPRGVGPGLDYGYTF; cdr3_nt: TGTGCCACGCCCAGGGGTGTGGGCCCCGGGCTGGACTATGGCTACACCTTC
d_call: NA; j_call: TRBJ2-7; clone_size: few; v_call: TRBV7-9; cdr3_aa: CASSRTDYEQYF; cdr3_nt: TGTGCCAGCAGCCGAACTGATTACGAGCAGTACTTC
d_call: NA; j_call: TRBJ2-7; clone_size: few; v_call: TRBV6-5; cdr3_aa: CASSRAGRWEQYF; cdr3_nt: TGTGCCAGCAGCAGAGCAGGGAGGTGGGAGCAGTACTTC
d_call: NA; j_call: TRBJ2-1; clone_size: NA; v_call: TRBV7-2; cdr3_aa: CASSLVSGGRGRDEQFF; cdr3_nt: TGTGCCAGCAGCTTAGTCAGCGGTGGGCGGGGAAGAGATGAGCAGTTCTTC
d_call: TRBD1; j_call: TRBJ2-5; clone_size: NA; v_call: TRBV28; cdr3_aa: CASRDRGLETQYF; cdr3_nt: TGTGCCAGCCGTGACAGGGGGCTAGAGACCCAGTACTTC
d_call: NA; j_call: TRBJ1-5; clone_size: NA; v_call: TRBV21-1; cdr3_aa: CASSKSGVVSQPQHF; cdr3_nt: TGTGCCAGCAGCAAGTCGGGGGTGGTCTCTCAGCCCCAGCATTTT
d_call: NA; j_call: TRBJ2-4; clone_size: NA; v_call: TRBV15; cdr3_aa: CATVGVAKNIQYF; cdr3_nt: TGTGCCACCGTCGGTGTGGCCAAAAACATTCAGTACTTC
d_call: TRBD1; j_call: TRBJ1-2; clone_size: NA; v_call: TRBV18; cdr3_aa: CASSPKTGTLENGYTF; cdr3_nt: TGTGCCAGCTCACCAAAGACAGGGACCCTGGAGAATGGCTACACCTTC
d_call: TRBD2; j_call: TRBJ2-2; clone_size: NA; v_call: TRBV7-3; cdr3_aa: CASSPQGTSVAGELFF; cdr3_nt: TGTGCCAGCAGCCCCCAAGGGACTAGCGTCGCCGGGGAGCTGTTTTTT
d_call: TRBD1; j_call: TRBJ1-1; clone_size: once; v_call: TRBV5-1; cdr3_aa: CASSKQGGTTEAFF; cdr3_nt: TGCGCCAGCAGCAAACAGGGGGGGACCACTGAAGCTTTCTTT
d_call: NA; j_call: TRBJ1-1; clone_size: NA; v_call: TRBV6-5; cdr3_aa: CASSYPGTGGEAFF; cdr3_nt: TGTGCCAGCAGCTACCCGGGGACGGGAGGAGAAGCTTTCTTT
d_call: TRBD1; j_call: TRBJ2-2; clone_size: NA; v_call: TRBV30; cdr3_aa: CAWKRQGNTGELFF; cdr3_nt: TGTGCCTGGAAAAGACAGGGTAATACCGGGGAGCTGTTTTTT
d_call: NA; j_call: TRBJ1-2; clone_size: NA; v_call: TRBV28; cdr3_aa: CASSLELPTYTF; cdr3_nt: TGTGCCAGCAGTTTAGAGTTGCCAACCTACACCTTC
d_call: TRBD1; j_call: TRBJ1-4; clone_size: NA; v_call: TRBV7-9; cdr3_aa: CASSRGQPGEKLFF; cdr3_nt: TGTGCCAGCAGTAGGGGACAGCCGGGCGAAAAACTGTTTTTT
d_call: TRBD2; j_call: TRBJ2-7; clone_size: NA; v_call: TRBV9; cdr3_aa: CASGREASYEQYF; cdr3_nt: TGTGCCAGCGGGCGGGAGGCCTCCTACGAGCAGTACTTC
d_call: NA; j_call: TRBJ2-7; clone_size: NA; v_call: TRBV5-1; cdr3_aa: CASGSGTGYEQYF; cdr3_nt: TGCGCCAGCGGGTCTGGAACGGGCTACGAGCAGTACTTC
d_call: TRBD1; j_call: TRBJ1-2; clone_size: NA; v_call: TRBV7-2; cdr3_aa: CASSRAGTGDGYTF; cdr3_nt: TGTGCCAGCAGCCGAGCAGGGACAGGTGATGGCTACACCTTC
d_call: TRBD2; j_call: TRBJ2-3; clone_size: NA; v_call: TRBV6-5; cdr3_aa: CASSLTRGGEQYF; cdr3_nt: TGTGCCAGCAGTCTTACCCGGGGGGGGGAACAGTATTTT
d_call: TRBD1; j_call: TRBJ1-5; clone_size: NA; v_call: TRBV6-1; cdr3_aa: CASSVKRTGKGQPQHF; cdr3_nt: TGTGCCAGCAGTGTTAAGAGGACAGGTAAAGGACAGCCCCAGCATTTT
d_call: NA; j_call: TRBJ2-2; clone_size: NA; v_call: TRBV10-1; cdr3_aa: CASSARDSRQDTGELFF; cdr3_nt: TGCGCCAGCAGCGCAAGGGACTCGAGGCAGGACACCGGGGAGCTGTTTTTT
d_call: TRBD2; j_call: TRBJ2-2; clone_size: NA; v_call: TRBV28; cdr3_aa: CASSPPWLAVVGELFF; cdr3_nt: TGTGCCAGCAGTCCCCCCTGGCTAGCGGTGGTCGGGGAGCTGTTTTTT
d_call: TRBD2; j_call: TRBJ2-1; clone_size: once; v_call: TRBV9; cdr3_aa: CASSAHTGTSESQFF; cdr3_nt: TGTGCCAGCAGCGCTCATACCGGGACTAGCGAATCGCAGTTCTTC
d_call: NA; j_call: TRBJ2-7; clone_size: few; v_call: TRBV7-2; cdr3_aa: CASSLEYSREQYF; cdr3_nt: TGTGCCAGCAGCTTAGAGTATTCGCGCGAGCAGTACTTC
d_call: NA; j_call: TRBJ2-5; clone_size: NA; v_call: TRBV10-3; cdr3_aa: CAISQQWRLETQYF; cdr3_nt: TGTGCCATCAGTCAACAGTGGAGGTTGGAGACCCAGTACTTC
d_call: TRBD1; j_call: TRBJ2-2; clone_size: NA; v_call: TRBV27; cdr3_aa: CASSPGQGLGTGELFF; cdr3_nt: TGTGCCAGCAGCCCTGGACAGGGTCTGGGCACCGGGGAGCTGTTTTTT
d_call: TRBD1; j_call: TRBJ1-5; clone_size: once; v_call: TRBV5-5; cdr3_aa: CASSLRQGNQPQHF; cdr3_nt: TGTGCCAGCAGCTTAAGACAGGGGAATCAGCCCCAGCATTTT
d_call: NA; j_call: TRBJ1-1; clone_size: NA; v_call: TRBV18; cdr3_aa: CASSPTQMNTEAFF; cdr3_nt: TGTGCCAGCTCACCAACACAGATGAACACTGAAGCTTTCTTT
d_call: TRBD1; j_call: TRBJ1-1; clone_size: NA; v_call: TRBV29-1; cdr3_aa: CSVARTGVTEAFF; cdr3_nt: TGCAGCGTTGCTCGGACAGGGGTTACTGAAGCTTTCTTT
d_call: NA; j_call: TRBJ2-7; clone_size: NA; v_call: TRBV7-2; cdr3_aa: CASSLESGTYEQYF; cdr3_nt: TGTGCCAGCAGCTTAGAATCAGGGACTTACGAGCAGTACTTC
d_call: NA; j_call: TRBJ1-5; clone_size: NA; v_call: TRBV2; cdr3_aa: CASSEQAVGNQPQHF; cdr3_nt: TGTGCCAGCAGTGAACAGGCTGTGGGCAATCAGCCCCAGCATTTT
d_call: TRBD1; j_call: TRBJ1-2; clone_size: NA; v_call: TRBV5-1; cdr3_aa: CASSGDRGYTF; cdr3_nt: TGCGCCAGCAGCGGGGACAGGGGCTACACCTTC
d_call: TRBD1; j_call: TRBJ2-3; clone_size: NA; v_call: TRBV9; cdr3_aa: CASSADRGRTDTQYF; cdr3_nt: TGTGCCAGCAGCGCAGACAGGGGTCGGACAGATACGCAGTATTTT
d_call: NA; j_call: TRBJ1-3; clone_size: NA; v_call: TRBV29-1; cdr3_aa: CSVGSGGNTIYF; cdr3_nt: TGCAGCGTTGGTAGTGGTGGAAACACCATATATTTT
d_call: TRBD1; j_call: TRBJ1-3; clone_size: NA; v_call: TRBV30; cdr3_aa: CAWSRRDRVGNTIYF; cdr3_nt: TGTGCCTGGAGCCGCCGGGACAGAGTTGGAAACACCATATATTTT
d_call: NA; j_call: TRBJ2-7; clone_size: NA; v_call: TRBV5-1; cdr3_aa: CASTFAGAYEQYF; cdr3_nt: TGCGCCAGCACCTTCGCAGGGGCCTACGAGCAGTACTTC
d_call: TRBD1; j_call: TRBJ2-1; clone_size: NA; v_call: TRBV11-3; cdr3_aa: CASSSGTGPYNEQFF; cdr3_nt: TGTGCCAGCAGCTCTGGGACAGGGCCTTACAATGAGCAGTTCTTC
d_call: NA; j_call: TRBJ1-6; clone_size: NA; v_call: TRBV6-6; cdr3_aa: CASSYSSPPLHF; cdr3_nt: TGTGCCAGCAGTTACTCCTCCCCACCCCTCCACTTT
d_call: TRBD1; j_call: TRBJ1-4; clone_size: NA; v_call: TRBV29-1; cdr3_aa: CSAADRALTNEKLFF; cdr3_nt: TGCAGCGCCGCGGACAGGGCTTTAACTAATGAAAAACTGTTTTTT
d_call: TRBD1; j_call: TRBJ2-5; clone_size: NA; v_call: TRBV9; cdr3_aa: CASSVDPGGGETQYF; cdr3_nt: TGTGCCAGCAGCGTAGATCCAGGGGGCGGGGAGACCCAGTACTTC
d_call: NA; j_call: TRBJ1-4; clone_size: NA; v_call: TRBV19; cdr3_aa: CASSIGSGKLFF; cdr3_nt: TGTGCCAGTAGTATCGGTTCCGGGAAACTGTTTTTT
d_call: NA; j_call: TRBJ1-1; clone_size: NA; v_call: TRBV19; cdr3_aa: CASSIARTVATEAFF; cdr3_nt: TGTGCCAGTAGTATAGCCCGGACAGTCGCCACTGAAGCTTTCTTT
d_call: TRBD1; j_call: TRBJ2-7; clone_size: NA; v_call: TRBV6-5; cdr3_aa: CASRGTGTYEQYF; cdr3_nt: TGTGCCAGCAGGGGGACAGGGACCTACGAGCAGTACTTC
d_call: TRBD1; j_call: TRBJ1-2; clone_size: NA; v_call: TRBV5-1; cdr3_aa: CASSAGQGGSDYGYTF; cdr3_nt: TGCGCCAGCAGCGCGGGACAGGGCGGGAGTGACTATGGCTACACCTTC
d_call: TRBD1; j_call: TRBJ2-1; clone_size: NA; v_call: TRBV30; cdr3_aa: CACTPTRTGSYNEQFF; cdr3_nt: TGTGCCTGTACCCCTACCAGGACAGGGAGTTACAATGAGCAGTTCTTC
d_call: NA; j_call: TRBJ2-2; clone_size: NA; v_call: TRBV6-5; cdr3_aa: CASRQPRGTGELFF; cdr3_nt: TGTGCCAGCCGCCAGCCACGGGGCACCGGGGAGCTGTTTTTT
d_call: NA; j_call: TRBJ1-5; clone_size: NA; v_call: TRBV4-2; cdr3_aa: CASSQGGTDQPQHF; cdr3_nt: TGTGCCAGCAGCCAAGGAGGTACGGATCAGCCCCAGCATTTT
d_call: NA; j_call: TRBJ2-2; clone_size: few; v_call: TRBV13; cdr3_aa: CASSFPLGSGELFF; cdr3_nt: TGTGCCAGCAGCTTCCCCCTCGGTTCCGGGGAGCTGTTTTTT
d_call: TRBD1; j_call: TRBJ2-3; clone_size: few; v_call: TRBV6-1; cdr3_aa: CASSPGQGTDTQYF; cdr3_nt: TGTGCCAGCAGTCCGGGACAGGGCACAGATACGCAGTATTTT
d_call: NA; j_call: TRBJ2-7; clone_size: once; v_call: TRBV28; cdr3_aa: CASTSRVLAGADRYEQYF; cdr3_nt: TGTGCCAGCACCTCCAGGGTACTAGCCGGGGCTGATCGCTACGAGCAGTACTTC
d_call: NA; j_call: TRBJ1-1; clone_size: NA; v_call: TRBV5-1; cdr3_aa: CASSLGDTGIPEAFF; cdr3_nt: TGCGCCAGCAGCTTGGGAGACACAGGGATACCTGAAGCTTTCTTT
d_call: NA; j_call: TRBJ1-5; clone_size: once; v_call: TRBV27; cdr3_aa: CASSLSRGGVLPQHF; cdr3_nt: TGTGCCAGCAGTTTATCCCGGGGGGGGGTGTTACCCCAGCATTTT
d_call: TRBD2; j_call: TRBJ2-5; clone_size: NA; v_call: TRBV28; cdr3_aa: CASSLGGTSAQETQYF; cdr3_nt: TGTGCCAGCAGTTTAGGGGGGACTAGCGCTCAAGAGACCCAGTACTTC
d_call: NA; j_call: TRBJ1-2; clone_size: few; v_call: TRBV6-4; cdr3_aa: CASSDYRTSANYGYTF; cdr3_nt: TGTGCCAGCAGTGACTACAGGACCTCGGCTAACTATGGCTACACCTTC
d_call: TRBD1; j_call: TRBJ1-3; clone_size: NA; v_call: TRBV7-9; cdr3_aa: CASSATGISGNTIYF; cdr3_nt: TGTGCCAGCAGCGCGACAGGGATCTCTGGAAACACCATATATTTT
d_call: NA; j_call: TRBJ1-1; clone_size: NA; v_call: TRBV5-1; cdr3_aa: CASSLEAAGVFTEAFF; cdr3_nt: TGCGCCAGCAGCTTGGAAGCTGCGGGGGTTTTTACTGAAGCTTTCTTT
d_call: NA; j_call: TRBJ2-1; clone_size: NA; v_call: TRBV6-4; cdr3_aa: CASSVNGGYNEQFF; cdr3_nt: TGTGCCAGCAGTGTTAACGGGGGCTACAATGAGCAGTTCTTC